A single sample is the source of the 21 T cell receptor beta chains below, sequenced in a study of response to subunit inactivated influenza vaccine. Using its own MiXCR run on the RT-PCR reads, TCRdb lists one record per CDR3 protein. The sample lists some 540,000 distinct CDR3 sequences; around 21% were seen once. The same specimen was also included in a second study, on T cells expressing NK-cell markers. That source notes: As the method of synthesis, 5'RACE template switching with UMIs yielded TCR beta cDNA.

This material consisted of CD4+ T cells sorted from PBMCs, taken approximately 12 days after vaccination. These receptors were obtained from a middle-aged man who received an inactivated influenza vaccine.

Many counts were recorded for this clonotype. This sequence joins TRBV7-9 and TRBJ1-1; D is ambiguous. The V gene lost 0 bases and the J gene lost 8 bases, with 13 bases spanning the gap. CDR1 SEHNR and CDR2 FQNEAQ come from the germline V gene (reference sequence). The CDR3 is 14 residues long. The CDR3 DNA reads TGTGCCAGCAGCTTAGCGCTGGCCCTTGTCGAAGCTTTCTTT. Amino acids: CASSLALALVEAFF.

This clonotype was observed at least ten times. As DNA, the CDR3 is TGTGCCAGCAGTCCCAAGAAGAAATTCCCGGCGGTAGACTACAATGAGCAGTTCTTC. It codes for CASSPKKKFPAVDYNEQFF. This chain uses TRBV6-2 or TRBV6-3 with TRBJ2-1; the D is unclear. CDR3 length equals 19 residues. Germline loops: CDR1 MNHEY, CDR2 SVGEGT. Trimming shortened V by 5 bases and J by 3 bases, and 26 bases separated the two germline ends.

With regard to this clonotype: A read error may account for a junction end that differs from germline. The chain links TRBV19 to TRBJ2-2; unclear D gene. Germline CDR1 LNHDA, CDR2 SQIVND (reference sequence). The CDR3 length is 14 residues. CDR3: CASCIGSATGELFF. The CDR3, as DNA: TGTGCCAGTTGTATTGGGTCAGCCACCGGGGAGCTGTTTTTT.

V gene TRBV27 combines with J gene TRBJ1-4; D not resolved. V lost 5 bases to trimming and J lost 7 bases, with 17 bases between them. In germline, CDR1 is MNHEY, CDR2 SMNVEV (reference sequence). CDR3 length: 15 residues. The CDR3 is CASSPYRVAGEKLFF. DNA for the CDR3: TGTGCCAGCAGTCCGTACCGGGTGGCGGGTGAAAAACTGTTTTTT.

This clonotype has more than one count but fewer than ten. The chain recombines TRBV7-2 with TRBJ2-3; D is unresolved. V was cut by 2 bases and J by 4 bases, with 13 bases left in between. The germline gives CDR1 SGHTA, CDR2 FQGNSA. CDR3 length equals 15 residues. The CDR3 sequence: CASSLKSGSADTQYF. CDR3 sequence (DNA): TGTGCCAGCAGCTTAAAGTCGGGTTCCGCAGATACGCAGTATTTT.

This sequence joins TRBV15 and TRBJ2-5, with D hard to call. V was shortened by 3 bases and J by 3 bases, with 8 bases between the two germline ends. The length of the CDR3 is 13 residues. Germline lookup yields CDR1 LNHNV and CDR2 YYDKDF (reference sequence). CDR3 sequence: CATSRTVEETQYF. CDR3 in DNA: TGTGCCACCAGCAGGACGGTTGAAGAGACCCAGTACTTC.

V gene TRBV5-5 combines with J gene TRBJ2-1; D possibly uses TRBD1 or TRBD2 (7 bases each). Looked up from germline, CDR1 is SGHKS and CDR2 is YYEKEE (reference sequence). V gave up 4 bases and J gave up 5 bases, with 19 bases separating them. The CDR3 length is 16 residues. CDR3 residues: CASSPLGGDSNNEQFF. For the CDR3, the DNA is TGTGCCAGCAGCCCACTAGGGGGGGACAGTAACAATGAGCAGTTCTTC.

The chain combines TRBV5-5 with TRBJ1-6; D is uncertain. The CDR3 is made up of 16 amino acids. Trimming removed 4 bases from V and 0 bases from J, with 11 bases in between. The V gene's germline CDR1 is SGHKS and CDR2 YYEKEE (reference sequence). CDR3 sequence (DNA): TGTGCCAGCAGCCTTGACACCTTCTCCTATAATTCACCCCTCCACTTT. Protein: CASSLDTFSYNSPLHF.

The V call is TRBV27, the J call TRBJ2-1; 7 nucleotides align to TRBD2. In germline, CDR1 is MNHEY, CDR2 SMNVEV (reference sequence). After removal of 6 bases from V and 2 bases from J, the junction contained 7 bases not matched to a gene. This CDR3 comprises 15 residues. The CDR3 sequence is CASRGGTITYNEQFF. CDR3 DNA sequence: TGTGCCAGCAGGGGGGGGACTATAACCTACAATGAGCAGTTCTTC.

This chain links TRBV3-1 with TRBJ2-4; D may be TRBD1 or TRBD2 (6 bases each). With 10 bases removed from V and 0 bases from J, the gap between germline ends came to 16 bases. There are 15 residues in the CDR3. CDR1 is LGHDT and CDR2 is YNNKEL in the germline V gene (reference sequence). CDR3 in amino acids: CATAPGGLAKNIQYF. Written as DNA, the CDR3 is TGTGCCACCGCCCCTGGGGGGCTAGCCAAAAACATTCAGTACTTC.

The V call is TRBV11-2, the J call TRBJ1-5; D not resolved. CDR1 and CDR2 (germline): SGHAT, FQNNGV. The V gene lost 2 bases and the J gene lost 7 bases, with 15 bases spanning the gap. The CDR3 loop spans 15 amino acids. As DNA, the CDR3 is TGTGCCAGCAGCTTATTGGGGTTGGAAGGACAGCCCCAGCATTTT. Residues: CASSLLGLEGQPQHF.

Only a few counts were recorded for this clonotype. CDR3 in DNA: TGTGCCAGCAGTTTACGTCAACAGAGCAACAATGAGCAGTTCTTC. Translated, it gives CASSLRQQSNNEQFF. The chain recombines TRBV12-3 or TRBV12-4 with TRBJ2-1; D gene unclear. Trimming pared 2 bases from V and 5 bases from J, leaving 13 bases between. There are 15 residues in the CDR3.

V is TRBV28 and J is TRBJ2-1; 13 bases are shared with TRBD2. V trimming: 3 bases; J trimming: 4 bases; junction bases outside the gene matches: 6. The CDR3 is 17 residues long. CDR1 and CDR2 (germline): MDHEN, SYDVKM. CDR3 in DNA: TGTGCCAGCAGTTTCCCAGGGACTAGCGGGATATACAATGAGCAGTTCTTC. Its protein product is CASSFPGTSGIYNEQFF.

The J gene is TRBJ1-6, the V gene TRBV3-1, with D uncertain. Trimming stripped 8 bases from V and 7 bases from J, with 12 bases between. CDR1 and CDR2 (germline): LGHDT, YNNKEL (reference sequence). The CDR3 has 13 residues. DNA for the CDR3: TGTGCCAGCTCAGGCAGAAGCAATTCACCCCTCCACTTT. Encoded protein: CASSGRSNSPLHF. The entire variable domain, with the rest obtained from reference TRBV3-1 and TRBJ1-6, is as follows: DTAVSQTPKYLVTQMGNDKSIKCEQNLGHDTMYWYKQDSKKFLKIMFSYNNKELIINETVPNRFSPKSPDKAHLNLHINSLELGDSAVYFCASSGRSNSPLHFGNGTRLTVT.

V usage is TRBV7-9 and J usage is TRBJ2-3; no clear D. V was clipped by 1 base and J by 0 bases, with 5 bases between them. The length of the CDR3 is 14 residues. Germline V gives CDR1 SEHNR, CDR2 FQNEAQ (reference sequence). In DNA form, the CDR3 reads TGTGCCAGCAGCTTAGTCACCAGCACAGATACGCAGTATTTT. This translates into CASSLVTSTDTQYF.

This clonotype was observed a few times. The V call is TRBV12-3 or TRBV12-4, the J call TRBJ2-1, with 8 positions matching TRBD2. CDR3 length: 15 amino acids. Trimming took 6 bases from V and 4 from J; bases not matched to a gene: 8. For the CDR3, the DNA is TGTGCCAGCAGGGGACTAGAAAAAAATTACAATGAGCAGTTCTTC. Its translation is CASRGLEKNYNEQFF.

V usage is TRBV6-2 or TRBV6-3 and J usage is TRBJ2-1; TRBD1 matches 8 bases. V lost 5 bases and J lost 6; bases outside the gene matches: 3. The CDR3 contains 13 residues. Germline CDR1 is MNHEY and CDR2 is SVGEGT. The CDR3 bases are TGTGCCAGCAGTGGACAGGGAGGCAATGAGCAGTTCTTC. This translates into CASSGQGGNEQFF.

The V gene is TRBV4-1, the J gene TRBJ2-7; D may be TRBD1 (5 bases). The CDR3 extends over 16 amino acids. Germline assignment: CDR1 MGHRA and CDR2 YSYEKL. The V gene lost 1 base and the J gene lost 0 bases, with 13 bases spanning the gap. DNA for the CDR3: TGCGCCAGCAGCCAAGTAACTCAAAGGGGCTCCTACGAGCAGTACTTC. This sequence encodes CASSQVTQRGSYEQYF.

The CDR3 region is CASSQDLTSGSVEQYF. As DNA, the CDR3 is TGTGCCAGCAGCCAAGATCTCACTAGCGGATCGGTCGAGCAGTACTTC. The V call is TRBV4-2, the J call TRBJ2-7; the match to TRBD2 covers 8 bases. Trimming cost V 0 bases and J 6 bases; bases outside gene matches: 10. The length of the CDR3 is 16 residues. The V gene's germline CDR1 is LGHNA and CDR2 YNFKEQ.

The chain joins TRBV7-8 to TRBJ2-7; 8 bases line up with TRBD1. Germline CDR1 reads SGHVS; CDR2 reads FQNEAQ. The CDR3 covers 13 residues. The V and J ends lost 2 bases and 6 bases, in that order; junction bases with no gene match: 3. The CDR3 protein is CASSLLRGPEQYF. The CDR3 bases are TGTGCCAGCAGCTTACTCAGGGGGCCCGAGCAGTACTTC.

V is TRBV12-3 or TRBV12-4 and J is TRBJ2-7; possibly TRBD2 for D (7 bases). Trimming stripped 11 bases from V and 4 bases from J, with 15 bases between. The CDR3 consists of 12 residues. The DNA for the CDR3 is TGTGCCTGTGCCAGGGGAGGGTACGAGCAGTACTTC. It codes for CACARGGYEQYF.